Sequencing of this T cell receptor beta chain was carried out in a study of blood T cell repertoires in COVID-19. Study details: Collection of acute and convalescent COVID-19 samples took place in the United States, Italy and Spain. Sample material is recorded as cDNA or gDNA derived from T cells, B-cell-depleted T cells, or PBMCs.

This clone was detected once. The CDR3 contains 16 residues. V was shortened by 2 bases and J by 0 bases, with 11 bases between the two germline ends. Germline assignment: CDR1 SGHVS and CDR2 FQNEAQ. In the authors' workflow: Researchers report that nucleated cell counts were estimated from reference gene primer amplification. TCRdb's copy holds only in-frame clones and misses some; the assay was immunoSEQ multiplex PCR. From that table come the V and J calls and clone size; the DNA was used to work out D and trimming. The table has over 200,000 clones, approximately 89% seen once. The receptor was isolated from a man aged 35-49 years who had recovered from COVID-19. The chain is built from TRBV7-8 and TRBJ1-5, with D perhaps TRBD1 (5 bases). The sequencing sample was made of peripheral blood. For the CDR3, the DNA is TGTGCCAGCAGCTTAACAGGAGCTAATAGCAATCAGCCCCAGCATTTT. Its translation is CASSLTGANSNQPQHF.